This TCR beta chain was obtained from a study of radiation and T cells in renal cell carcinoma. For this clone: Its antigen is unknown.

Some clones are missing from TCRdb's copy, which holds only in-frame ones; the method was immunoSEQ multiplex PCR. The top ten hold about 14% of the sample, which has over 9,000 clones, approximately 69% seen once. J was trimmed by 1 base and V by 5 bases; bases with no gene match: 5. Germline lookup yields CDR1 MNHNY and CDR2 SVGAGI (reference sequence). CDR3 size: 16 residues. Documented treatment: treatment-naive control, cytoreductive nephrectomy. Clear cell pathology was present in this patient's renal cell carcinoma. Controls included a few female and approximately twelve male donors, resected 2011 to 2014. Study-wide results and limits: Top 100 clonotypes averaged about 54% in irradiated versus roughly 43% in nephrectomy-only tumors.

This TCR derives from a man in his 60s with renal cell carcinoma. The sequences come from tumor tissue, collected from a patient whose treatment was nephrectomy without radiotherapy. This sequence joins TRBV6-6 and TRBJ1-1; 12 nucleotides align to TRBD1. The chain's CDR3 is CASSNRDRGQNTEAFF. DNA for the CDR3: TGTGCCAGCAGTAACCGGGACAGGGGGCAGAACACTGAAGCTTTCTTT.